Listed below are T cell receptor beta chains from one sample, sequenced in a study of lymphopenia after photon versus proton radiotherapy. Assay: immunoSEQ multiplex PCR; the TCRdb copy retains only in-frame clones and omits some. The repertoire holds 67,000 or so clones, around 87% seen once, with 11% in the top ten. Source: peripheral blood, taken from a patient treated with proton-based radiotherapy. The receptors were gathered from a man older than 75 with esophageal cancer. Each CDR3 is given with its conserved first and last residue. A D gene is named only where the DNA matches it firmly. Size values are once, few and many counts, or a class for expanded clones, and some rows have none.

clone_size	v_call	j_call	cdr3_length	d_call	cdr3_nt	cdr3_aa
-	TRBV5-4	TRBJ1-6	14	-	TGTGCCAGCAGCTTGGTGGGGTCAGATTCACCCCTCCACTTT	CASSLVGSDSPLHF
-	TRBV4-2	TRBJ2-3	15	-	TGTGCCAGCAGCCAAGGGTCCAGGGACGCAGATACGCAGTATTTT	CASSQGSRDADTQYF
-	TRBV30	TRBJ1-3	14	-	TGTGCCTGGACCGACAGCTTCTCTGGAAACACCATATATTTT	CAWTDSFSGNTIYF
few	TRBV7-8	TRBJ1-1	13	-	TGTGCCAGCAGCTTAAGTCAGGACACTGAAGCTTTCTTT	CASSLSQDTEAFF
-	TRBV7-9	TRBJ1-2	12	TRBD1	TGTGCCAGCAGCTTAGGAGGGGGCGGCTACACCTTC	CASSLGGGGYTF
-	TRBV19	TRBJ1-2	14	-	TGTGCCAGCTTTGACAGCAGACTTAACTATGGCTACACCTTC	CASFDSRLNYGYTF
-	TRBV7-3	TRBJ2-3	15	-	TGTGCCAGCAGCTCTACTAGTCAAAGCACAGATACGCAGTATTTT	CASSSTSQSTDTQYF
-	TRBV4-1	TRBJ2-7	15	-	TGCGCCAGCAGCCAGATACAGGGGGGGGGCTACGAGCAGTACTTC	CASSQIQGGGYEQYF
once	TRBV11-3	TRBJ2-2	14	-	TGTGCCAGCAGCTCCCGTTCGAACACCGGGGAGCTGTTTTTT	CASSSRSNTGELFF
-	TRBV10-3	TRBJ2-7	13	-	TGTGCCATCAGGGACAACCTTGCCTACGAGCAGTACTTC	CAIRDNLAYEQYF
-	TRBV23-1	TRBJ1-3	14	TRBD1	TGCGCCAGCGTCAGGGGGCTAGCTGGAAACACCATATATTTT	CASVRGLAGNTIYF
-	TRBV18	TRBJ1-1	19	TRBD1	TGTGCCAGCTCATTGTCCGGGACAGGGGTTTTGGGGGGGAACACTGAAGCTTTCTTT	CASSLSGTGVLGGNTEAFF
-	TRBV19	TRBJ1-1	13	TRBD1	TGTGCCAGTAGTCCCGACAGGGTTTTAGCGGCTTTCTTT	CASSPDRVLAAFF
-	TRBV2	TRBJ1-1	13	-	TGTGCAGGTAGAGACGCCGAACATGGTGAAGCTTTCTTT	CAGRDAEHGEAFF
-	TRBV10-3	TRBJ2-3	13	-	TGTGCCATCAGTGAAGGGAGCACAGATACGCAGTATTTT	CAISEGSTDTQYF
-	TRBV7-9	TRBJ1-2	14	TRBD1	TGTGCCAGCAGCTCTTGGGACAGGGGACATGGCTACACCTTC	CASSSWDRGHGYTF
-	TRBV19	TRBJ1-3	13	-	TGTGCCAGTAGTATAGGAAACGGAAACACCATATATTTT	CASSIGNGNTIYF
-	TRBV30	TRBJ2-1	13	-	TGTGCCTGGAGCGTCCCGGGGACGGGATGGAAGTTCTTC	CAWSVPGTGWKFF
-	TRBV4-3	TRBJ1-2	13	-	TGCGCCAGCAGCCAAGCCATGAACTATGGCTACACCTTC	CASSQAMNYGYTF
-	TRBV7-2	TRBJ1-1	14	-	TGTGCCAGCAGCCGAGGGCCCGGGCGGCCTGAAGCTTTCTTT	CASSRGPGRPEAFF
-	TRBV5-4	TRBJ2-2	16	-	TGTGCCAGCAGTTCGGGGCGAAGAGAGAACACCGGGGAGCTGTTTTTT	CASSSGRRENTGELFF
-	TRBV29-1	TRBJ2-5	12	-	TGCAGCGTGGAGCGGAGCCAAGAGACCCAGTACTTC	CSVERSQETQYF
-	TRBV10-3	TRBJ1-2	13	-	TGTGCCATCAGTGGAATGGGGGCGGAAGGCTACACCTTC	CAISGMGAEGYTF
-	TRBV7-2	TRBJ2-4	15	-	TGTGCCAGCAGCCCGGATACAGGGACCAAAAACATTCAGTACTTC	CASSPDTGTKNIQYF
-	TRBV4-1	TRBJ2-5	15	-	TGCGCCAGCAGCCAATCACAGGCCGCCCAAGAGACCCAGTACTTC	CASSQSQAAQETQYF
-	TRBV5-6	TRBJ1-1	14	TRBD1	TGTGCCAGCAGCTCGGGACAGGTCGTCACTGAAGCTTTCTTT	CASSSGQVVTEAFF
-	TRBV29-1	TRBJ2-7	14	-	TGCAGCGTTGAAGGCGACGGGGTATCCTACGAGCAGTACTTC	CSVEGDGVSYEQYF
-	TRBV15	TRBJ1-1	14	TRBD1	TGTGCCACCAGCGGACGACAGGGTTACACTGAAGCTTTCTTT	CATSGRQGYTEAFF
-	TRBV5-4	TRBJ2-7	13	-	TGTGCCAGCAGCTCCGGGACCGTACACGAGCAGTACTTC	CASSSGTVHEQYF
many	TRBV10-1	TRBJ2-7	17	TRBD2	TGCGCCAGCAGTGACCATGCACGGGCGGCGGGAGTCGGCGAGCAGTACTTC	CASSDHARAAGVGEQYF
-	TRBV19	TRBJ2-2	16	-	TGTGCCAGTAGTATAGGGGAGAAGCTGGGGACCGGGGAGCTGTTTTTT	CASSIGEKLGTGELFF
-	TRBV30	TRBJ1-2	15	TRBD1	TGTGCCTGGAGTAACCAGGGGGTTTGGGGCTATGGCTACACCTTC	CAWSNQGVWGYGYTF
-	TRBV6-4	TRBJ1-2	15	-	TGTGCCAGCAGTGAGAGGGAGAAGGGAGACTATGGCTACACCTTC	CASSEREKGDYGYTF
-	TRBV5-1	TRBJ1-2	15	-	TGCGCCAGCAGCTTGGTTGGGGAAGTAAGCTATGGCTACACCTTC	CASSLVGEVSYGYTF
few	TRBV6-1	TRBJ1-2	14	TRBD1	TGTGCCAGCAGTGGCCGACAGGGACACTATGGCTACACCTTC	CASSGRQGHYGYTF
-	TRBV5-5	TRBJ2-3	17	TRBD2	TGTGCCAGCAGCTTGGTTAGGGGAACGGGGGGGCCAGATACGCAGTATTTT	CASSLVRGTGGPDTQYF
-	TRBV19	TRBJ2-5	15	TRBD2	TGTGCCAGTAGTATAAGGACTAGCGGAGAAGAGACCCAGTACTTC	CASSIRTSGEETQYF
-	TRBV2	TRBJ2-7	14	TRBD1	TGTGCCAGCAGCTCCGACAGGGGACCCTACGAGCAGTACTTC	CASSSDRGPYEQYF
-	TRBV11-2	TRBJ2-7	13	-	TGTGCCAGCAGCCACAGGGTAACCTACGAGCAGTACTTC	CASSHRVTYEQYF
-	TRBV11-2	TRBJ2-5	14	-	TGTGCCAGCAGCCCCGCCGGGAACCAAGAGACCCAGTACTTC	CASSPAGNQETQYF
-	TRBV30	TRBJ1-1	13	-	TGTGCCTGGGGGGGGGTCCTGAACACTGAAGCTTTCTTT	CAWGGVLNTEAFF
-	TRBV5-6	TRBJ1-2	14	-	TGTGCCAGCAGGACTGTTTGGGGGGACTATGGCTACACCTTC	CASRTVWGDYGYTF
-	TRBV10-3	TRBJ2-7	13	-	TGTGCCATCAGTGTTCAAAACCTTTACGAGCAGTACTTC	CAISVQNLYEQYF
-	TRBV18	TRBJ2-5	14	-	TGTGCCAGCTCACCGGGTCTGTCAGGGGAGACCCAGTACTTC	CASSPGLSGETQYF
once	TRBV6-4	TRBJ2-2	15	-	TGTGCCAGCAGTGAAGGCAGCACGAACACCGGGGAGCTGTTTTTT	CASSEGSTNTGELFF
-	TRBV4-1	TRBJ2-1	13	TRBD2	TGCGCCAGCAGTGATAGCGGGAGGGCTTGGCAGTTCTTC	CASSDSGRAWQFF
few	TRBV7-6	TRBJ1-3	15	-	TGTGCCAGCAGCCCGACCGCAGACTCTGGAAACACCATATATTTT	CASSPTADSGNTIYF
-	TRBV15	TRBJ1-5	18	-	TGTGCCACCAGCAGAGGACGGATTGCGTTTTATAGCAATCAGCCCCAGCATTTT	CATSRGRIAFYSNQPQHF